One T cell receptor beta chain is described in this entry. Its antigen remains unidentified. No per-base quality is available; no much larger clone lies one base away. These data belong to a study of tumor-infiltrating lymphocytes in localized non-small cell lung cancer (dated by TCRdb to 2020 to 2023). Concerning the study at large: The cohort included patients whose samples were collected after neoadjuvant chemotherapy, as well as both smokers and never-smokers and several histologies. Resected tumor tissue and uninvolved lung tissue described as non-adjacent to the tumor were contributed by each patient, with both tissues obtained from the same patient. Alongside flow cytometry, multiplex immunofluorescence, RNA-seq, exome sequencing and proteomics, TCR sequencing was applied to the same patients as one of several integrated assays. In total, the ICON cohort was made up of 150 surgical patients who had localized non-small cell lung cancer and whose tumors were resected. For under 65 patients, immunoSEQ T-cell fraction was compared between paired tumor and uninvolved lung. The research as a whole found: TCRbeta sequencing supported higher T cell infiltration in tumors than in uninvolved lung tissue, consistent with immunofluorescence CD3 counts. The TCR-derived T-cell fraction showed no difference between the flow cytometry-defined immunotypes IM1 (good prognosis) and IM2 (poor prognosis). Recurrence-free survival showed no association with tumor T-cell fraction from TCR sequencing (p = 0.61). Different pieces of the same tissue were used for different assays, so technical variation could not be separated from intratumor heterogeneity. Because assay coverage varied across patients depending on available tissue quantity, TCR sequencing was performed for only a subset of the cohort.

ICON enrollment began in early 2016, and the last patient was enrolled in 2018. From a subcohort of about 70 patients, fresh tumor and matched uninvolved tissue were collected for in-depth immune analyses, including TCR sequencing. No cell sorting was done, and TCR sequencing was instead run on DNA isolated from bulk tissue. Trimming at the junction amounts to 0 bases on V and 5 bases on J, and the germline ends lie 15 bases apart. The CDR3 runs 17 amino acids, cysteine and phenylalanine included. Kept here is only the CDR3 DNA, which spans 51 bases and is read in frame from base 1. Looking up the germline V gene yields CDR1 SGHRS and CDR2 YFSETQ. The T-cell fraction in tumor and uninvolved lung tissue was provided by TCR sequencing with the immunoSEQ assay. Per the original workflow: To analyze survival, patients were divided into a high T-cell fraction group (upper tertile) and a low T-cell fraction group (lower two tertiles), and the two groups were compared using a log-rank test. A signed-rank test was used to test paired tumor versus uninvolved lung differences in T-cell fraction. In its TCRdb copy, this immuneACCESS table keeps in-frame sequences only and misses some clones. Where compared with another copy, unresolved V genes explain less than half of these, and the others have no known cause. V, J and clone size derive from that table, while D and trimming were established from the DNA sequence. This sample gives about 14,000 clones in total; 60% to 80% of them show up just once. The biggest ten clones account for 3.5% to 5% of the sample.

This clonotype was obtained from a human donor with non-small cell lung cancer. The sequenced sample was lung tumor tissue. The chain joins TRBV5-1 to TRBJ1-6; no D gene can be assigned with confidence. The CDR3 here reads CASSLVVTPRDNSPLHF. The DNA sequence is TGCGCCAGCAGCTTGGTTGTCACCCCACGGGATAATTCACCCCTCCACTTT.